The next 9 T cell receptor beta chains were all read from a single sample in a study of OX40 agonist ivuxolimab in advanced cancers. The repertoire was sequenced with immunoSEQ multiplex PCR; TCRdb's copy has only in-frame clones and lacks some. The repertoire consists of 75,000 to 90,000 clones, with approximately 84% occurring once and the leading ten covering roughly 6.6%. Sequencing was performed on CD4+ or CD8+ T cells sorted from blood, taken in a trial of the OX40 agonist ivuxolimab. The receptors were sampled from an adult with an advanced solid tumor such as melanoma, head and neck, liver or kidney cancer.

The chain has TRBV19 and TRBJ2-1, with 7 bases that match TRBD2. The J segment lost 0 bases and the V segment lost 4 bases, leaving 15 bases of the junction unmatched. The CDR3 has 19 residues. The germline CDR1 and CDR2 sequences are LNHDA and SQIVND (reference sequence). The DNA of the CDR3 is TGTGCCAGTAGTAGAGCGGGACTCCCCATAACGAGCTCCTACAATGAGCAGTTCTTC. Residues: CASSRAGLPITSSYNEQFF.

The rearrangement joins TRBV5-1 to TRBJ2-7; TRBD2 matches at 7 bases. The trim removed 0 bases at V and 4 bases at J, leaving 7 bases unmatched. Germline V gene data show CDR1 as SGHRS and CDR2 as YFSETQ. The CDR3 contains 15 residues. This CDR3 reads CASSLAGEGVYEQYF. As DNA, the CDR3 is TGCGCCAGCAGCTTGGCCGGGGAGGGAGTTTACGAGCAGTACTTC.

This clone appeared many times. This chain links TRBV7-8 with TRBJ1-2; no reliable D call. Trimming cost V 3 bases and J 0 bases, with 5 bases left between them. This CDR3 comprises 13 residues. CDR1 is SGHVS, CDR2 FQNEAQ, per germline. As DNA, the CDR3 is TGTGCCAGCAGCTTGCGCTCTAACTATGGCTACACCTTC. Encoded protein: CASSLRSNYGYTF.

J is TRBJ1-5 and V is TRBV7-2; unclear D gene. V lost 1 base and J lost 7, with 14 bases in between. The V gene's germline CDR1 is SGHTA and CDR2 FQGNSA. The CDR3 totals 15 residues. CDR3 in amino acids: CASSLVSEDRQPQHF. The CDR3 DNA sequence: TGTGCCAGCAGCTTAGTATCGGAAGATAGACAGCCCCAGCATTTT.

The rearrangement uses TRBV30 and TRBJ2-2; TRBD1 agrees at 7 bases. The CDR3 has 14 amino acids. V was pared by 1 base and J by 3 bases, with 2 bases of the junction left unmatched. Germline CDR1 is GTSNPN and CDR2 is SVGIG (reference sequence). CDR3 loop: CAWSGTGHTGELFF. CDR3 sequence (DNA): TGTGCCTGGAGTGGGACAGGCCACACCGGGGAGCTGTTTTTT.

The V and J genes are TRBV5-3 and TRBJ1-1, with D possibly matching TRBD1 (6 bases). TRBV5-3 is given ORF status, its function remaining uncertain. V lost 5 bases to trimming and J lost 7 bases, with 9 bases between them. The CDR3 totals 11 residues. The DNA for the CDR3 is TGTGCCAGAAGAAACAGGGATGAAGCTTTCTTT. The encoded protein is CARRNRDEAFF.

This chain connects TRBV6-1 to TRBJ1-2, with 7 bases fitting TRBD1. This CDR3 contains 15 residues. The V and J ends lost 5 bases and 4 bases, in that order; junction bases with no gene match: 10. Germline assignment: CDR1 MNHNS and CDR2 SASEGT. The CDR3 reads CASSPTGNTAYGYTF. DNA of the CDR3: TGTGCCAGCAGTCCGACAGGGAATACCGCCTATGGCTACACCTTC.

The V gene is TRBV30, the J gene TRBJ2-7, with 7 bases lining up with TRBD2. The CDR3 extends over 14 amino acids. Germline V lookup: CDR1 GTSNPN, CDR2 SVGIG (reference sequence). With V trimmed by 2 bases and J by 4 bases, 8 bases remained unmatched. The CDR3 loop is CAWSRREGLYEQYF. The CDR3 DNA reads as TGTGCCTGGAGTAGGAGGGAGGGCCTTTACGAGCAGTACTTC. The complete variable domain, with remaining parts taken from reference TRBV30 and TRBJ2-7, reads SQTIHQWPATLVQPVGSPLSLECTVEGTSNPNLYWYRQAAGRGLQLLFYSVGIGQISSEVPQNLSASRPQDRQFILSSKKLLLSDSGFYLCAWSRREGLYEQYFGPGTRLTVT.

The rearrangement joins TRBV19 to TRBJ1-5, with D possibly TRBD1 on 6 matching bases. Trimming stripped 5 bases from V and 3 bases from J, with 11 bases between. In germline, CDR1 is LNHDA, CDR2 SQIVND (reference sequence). CDR3 size: 14 residues. The CDR3 region is CASSQTGFNQPQHF. Written as DNA, the CDR3 is TGTGCCAGTAGTCAGACAGGTTTCAATCAGCCCCAGCATTTT.